The entry below describes one T cell receptor beta chain. Its target is unknown. The CDR3 covers 15 residues. CDR1 and CDR2 (germline): SGHAT, FQNNGV. Trimming took off 4 bases at V and 4 bases at J, with 14 bases between the two ends. This sample stems from a study of OX40 agonist ivuxolimab in advanced cancers. Looking at the study overall: Allowance was made for prior anti-PD-1, anti-PD-L1 or anti-CTLA-4 therapy, and approximately 40% had some.

Study-wide findings and caveats: Researchers did not determine the expanded peripheral T cells' antigen specificity.

TCRdb's copy holds only in-frame clones and misses some; the assay was immunoSEQ multiplex PCR. Of some 80,000 clones listed, roughly 90% are singletons. V usage is TRBV11-2 and J usage is TRBJ2-1, with a weak D call TRBD1 (6 bases). Sequences were derived from CD4+ or CD8+ T cells sorted from blood, sampled in a trial of the OX40 agonist ivuxolimab. This clonotype was sampled from an adult with an advanced solid tumor such as melanoma, head and neck, liver or kidney cancer. CDR3 DNA: TGTGCCAGCAGCTCGGACAGTTATAGTTACAATGAGCAGTTCTTC. This encodes CASSSDSYSYNEQFF.